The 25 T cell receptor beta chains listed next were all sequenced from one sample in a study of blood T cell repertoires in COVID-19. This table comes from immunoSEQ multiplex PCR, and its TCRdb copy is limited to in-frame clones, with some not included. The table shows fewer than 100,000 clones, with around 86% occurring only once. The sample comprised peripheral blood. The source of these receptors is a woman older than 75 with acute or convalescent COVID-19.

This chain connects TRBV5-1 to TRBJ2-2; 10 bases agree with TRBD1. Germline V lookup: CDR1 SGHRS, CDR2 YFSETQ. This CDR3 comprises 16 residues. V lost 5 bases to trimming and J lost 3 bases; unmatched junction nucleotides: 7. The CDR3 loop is CASSSRGTGDTGELFF. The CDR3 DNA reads TGCGCCAGCAGTTCGAGAGGGACAGGGGACACCGGGGAGCTGTTTTTT. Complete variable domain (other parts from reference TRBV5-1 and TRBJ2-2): KAGVTQTPRYLIKTRGQQVTLSCSPISGHRSVSWYQQTPGQGLQFLFEYFSETQRNKGNFPGRFSGRQFSNSRSEMNVSTLELGDSALYLCASSSRGTGDTGELFFGEGSRLTVL.

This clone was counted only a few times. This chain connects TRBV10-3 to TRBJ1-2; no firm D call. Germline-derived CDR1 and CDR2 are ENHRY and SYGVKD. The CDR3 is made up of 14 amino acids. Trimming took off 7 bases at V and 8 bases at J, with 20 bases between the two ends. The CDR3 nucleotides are TGTGCCATCACCCCCCAAGCCAGCGAGCGCGGCTACACCTTC. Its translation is CAITPQASERGYTF.

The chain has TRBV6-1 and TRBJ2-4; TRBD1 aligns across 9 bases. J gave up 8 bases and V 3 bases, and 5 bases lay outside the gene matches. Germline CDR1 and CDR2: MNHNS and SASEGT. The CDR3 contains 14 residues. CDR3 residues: CASSDTGGADIQYF. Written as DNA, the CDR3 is TGTGCCAGCAGTGATACAGGGGGCGCAGACATTCAGTACTTC.

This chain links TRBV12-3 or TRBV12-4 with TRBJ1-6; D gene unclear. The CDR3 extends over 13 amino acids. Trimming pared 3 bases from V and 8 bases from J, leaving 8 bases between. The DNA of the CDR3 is TGTGCCAGCAGTTTTTCGCGGGATTCACCCCTCCACTTT. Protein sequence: CASSFSRDSPLHF.

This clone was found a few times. The CDR3 sequence is CASSQEPGLFSYEQYF. CDR3 DNA sequence: TGTGCCAGCAGCCAAGAACCGGGACTTTTCTCCTACGAGCAGTACTTC. The chain carries TRBV3-1 (or the pseudogene TRBV3-2) and TRBJ2-7; possible D gene TRBD2, 6 bases. Deletions cut 0 bases from V and 0 bases from J, with 12 bases between. Germline CDR1 is LGHDT and CDR2 is YNNKEL (reference sequence). The length of the CDR3 is 16 residues.

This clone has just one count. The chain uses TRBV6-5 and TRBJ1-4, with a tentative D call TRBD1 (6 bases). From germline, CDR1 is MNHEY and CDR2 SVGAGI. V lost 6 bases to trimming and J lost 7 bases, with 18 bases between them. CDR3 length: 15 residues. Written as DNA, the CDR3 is TGTGCCAGCAGCGACCAGGGGCTAGGGGTTGAAAAACTGTTTTTT. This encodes CASSDQGLGVEKLFF.

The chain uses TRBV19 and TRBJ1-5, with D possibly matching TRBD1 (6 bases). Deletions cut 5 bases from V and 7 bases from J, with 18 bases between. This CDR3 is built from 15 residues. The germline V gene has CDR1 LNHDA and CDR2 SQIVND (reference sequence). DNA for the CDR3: TGTGCCAGTAGTCCGTACCGGGACACGGGGCAGCCCCAGCATTTT. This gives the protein CASSPYRDTGQPQHF.

CDR3 region: CASSSRGDSGATDTQYF. DNA of the CDR3: TGTGCCAGTAGTTCCCGGGGGGATAGCGGGGCCACAGATACGCAGTATTTT. This rearrangement joins TRBV19 to TRBJ2-3, with 8 nucleotides matching TRBD2. This CDR3 has 17 residues. The germline gives CDR1 LNHDA, CDR2 SQIVND (reference sequence). V shed 5 bases, J shed 2 bases, and the junction held 12 bases outside the gene matches.

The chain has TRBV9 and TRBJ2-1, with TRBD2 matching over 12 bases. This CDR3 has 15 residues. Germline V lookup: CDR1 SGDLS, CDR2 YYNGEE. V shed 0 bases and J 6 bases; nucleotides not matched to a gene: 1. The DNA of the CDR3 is TGTGCCAGCAGCGTAGGGACTAGCGGGACCAATGAGCAGTTCTTC. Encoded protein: CASSVGTSGTNEQFF.

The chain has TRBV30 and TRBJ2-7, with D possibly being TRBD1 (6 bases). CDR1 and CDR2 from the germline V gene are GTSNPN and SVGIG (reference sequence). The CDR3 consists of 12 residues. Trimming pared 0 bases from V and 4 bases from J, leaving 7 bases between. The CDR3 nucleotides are TGTGCCTGGAGTGTACAGGGATACGAGCAGTACTTC. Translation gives CAWSVQGYEQYF.

Here the CDR3 reads CASSSREAFF. CDR3 bases: TGTGCCAGCAGTTCCCGGGAAGCTTTCTTT. This rearrangement joins TRBV28 to TRBJ1-1; D not certain. The germline gives CDR1 MDHEN, CDR2 SYDVKM. V was cut by 4 bases and J by 8 bases, with 5 bases left in between. The length of the CDR3 is 10 residues.

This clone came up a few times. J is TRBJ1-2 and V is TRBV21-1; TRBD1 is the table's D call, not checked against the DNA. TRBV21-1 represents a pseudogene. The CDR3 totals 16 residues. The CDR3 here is CASSKVTGDAGGGYTF. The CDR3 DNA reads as TGTGCCAGCAGCAAAGTAACAGGGGACGCTGGGGGTGGCTACACCTTC.

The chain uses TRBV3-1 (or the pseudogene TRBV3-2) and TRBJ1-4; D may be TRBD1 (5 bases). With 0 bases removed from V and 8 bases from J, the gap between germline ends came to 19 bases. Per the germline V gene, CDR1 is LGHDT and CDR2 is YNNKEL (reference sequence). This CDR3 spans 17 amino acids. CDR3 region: CASSQERVIQAGEKLFF. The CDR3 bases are TGTGCCAGCAGCCAAGAAAGGGTTATACAGGCAGGGGAAAAACTGTTTTTT.

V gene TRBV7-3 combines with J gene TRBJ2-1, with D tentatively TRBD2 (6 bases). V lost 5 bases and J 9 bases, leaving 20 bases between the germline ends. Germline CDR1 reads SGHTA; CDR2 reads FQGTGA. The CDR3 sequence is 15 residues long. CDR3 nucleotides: TGTGCCAGCAGCCTAGGTGGAGGGACGAGGGCTGAGCAGTTCTTC. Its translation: CASSLGGGTRAEQFF.

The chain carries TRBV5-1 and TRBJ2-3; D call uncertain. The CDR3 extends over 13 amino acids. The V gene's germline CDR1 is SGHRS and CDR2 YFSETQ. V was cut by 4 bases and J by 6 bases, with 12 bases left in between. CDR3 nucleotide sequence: TGCGCCAGCAGCCTCCAAGTGGCCGATACGCAGTATTTT. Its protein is CASSLQVADTQYF.

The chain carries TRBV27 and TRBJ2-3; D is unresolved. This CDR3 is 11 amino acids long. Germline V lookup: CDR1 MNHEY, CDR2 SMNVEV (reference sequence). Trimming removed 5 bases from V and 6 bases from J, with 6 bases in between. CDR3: CASSARDTQYF. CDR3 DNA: TGTGCCAGCAGTGCTAGGGATACGCAGTATTTT.

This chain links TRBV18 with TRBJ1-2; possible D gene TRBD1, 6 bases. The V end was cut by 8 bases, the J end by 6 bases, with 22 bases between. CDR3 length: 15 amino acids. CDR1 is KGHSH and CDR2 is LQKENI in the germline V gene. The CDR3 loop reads CASTQDLQGFDGYTF. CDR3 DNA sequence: TGTGCCAGCACTCAAGACCTTCAGGGGTTCGATGGCTACACCTTC.

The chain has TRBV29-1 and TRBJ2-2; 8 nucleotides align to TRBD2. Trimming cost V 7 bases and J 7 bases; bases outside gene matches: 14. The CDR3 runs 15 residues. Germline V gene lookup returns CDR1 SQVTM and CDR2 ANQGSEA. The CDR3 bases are TGCAGCGCCAAACGAGTAGCGGGGTCCAACGGGGAGCTGTTTTTT. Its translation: CSAKRVAGSNGELFF.

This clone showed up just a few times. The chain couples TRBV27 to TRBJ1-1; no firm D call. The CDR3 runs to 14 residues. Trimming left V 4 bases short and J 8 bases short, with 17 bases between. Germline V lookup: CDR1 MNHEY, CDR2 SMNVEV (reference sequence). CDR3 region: CASSSQRVSTEAFF. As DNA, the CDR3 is TGTGCCAGCAGTTCCCAGAGAGTTTCGACAGAAGCTTTCTTT.

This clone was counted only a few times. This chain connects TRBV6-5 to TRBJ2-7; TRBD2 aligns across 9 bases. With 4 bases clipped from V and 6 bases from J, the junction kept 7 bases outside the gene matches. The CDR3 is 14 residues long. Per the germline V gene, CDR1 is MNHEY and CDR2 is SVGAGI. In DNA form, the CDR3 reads TGTGCCAGCAGTTCGACTAGCGGTGCCCGCGAGCAGTACTTC. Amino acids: CASSSTSGAREQYF.

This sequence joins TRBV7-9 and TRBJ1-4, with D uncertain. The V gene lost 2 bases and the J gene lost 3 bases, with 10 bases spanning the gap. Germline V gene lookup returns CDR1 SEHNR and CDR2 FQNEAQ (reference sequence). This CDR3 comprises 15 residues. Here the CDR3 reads CASSLRSRANEKLFF. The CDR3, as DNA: TGTGCCAGCAGCTTACGGAGCCGGGCTAATGAAAAACTGTTTTTT.

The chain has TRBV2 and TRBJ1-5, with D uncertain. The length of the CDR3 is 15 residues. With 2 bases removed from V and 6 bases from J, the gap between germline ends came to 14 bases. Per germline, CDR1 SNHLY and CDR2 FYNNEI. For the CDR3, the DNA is TGTGCCAGCAGTGAAAAAATGGGAGGGTTTCAGCCCCAGCATTTT. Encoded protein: CASSEKMGGFQPQHF.

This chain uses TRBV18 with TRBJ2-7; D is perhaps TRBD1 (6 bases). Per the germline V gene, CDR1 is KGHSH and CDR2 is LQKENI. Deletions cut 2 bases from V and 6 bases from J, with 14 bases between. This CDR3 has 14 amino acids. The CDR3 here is CASSPGTRRLEQYF. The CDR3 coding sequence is TGTGCCAGCTCACCAGGGACAAGGAGGCTCGAGCAGTACTTC.

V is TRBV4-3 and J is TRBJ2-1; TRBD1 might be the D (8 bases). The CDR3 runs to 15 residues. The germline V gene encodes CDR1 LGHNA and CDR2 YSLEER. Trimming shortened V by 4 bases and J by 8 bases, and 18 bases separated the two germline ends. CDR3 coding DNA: TGCGCCAGCAGCCTTAATGGACAGGGAGGGTATGAGCAGTTCTTC. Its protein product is CASSLNGQGGYEQFF.

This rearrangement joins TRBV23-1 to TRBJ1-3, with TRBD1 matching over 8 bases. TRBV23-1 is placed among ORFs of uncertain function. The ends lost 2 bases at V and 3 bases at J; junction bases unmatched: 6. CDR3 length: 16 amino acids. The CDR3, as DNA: TGCGCCAGCAGTCAACCGGACAGGGAGCTTGGAAACACCATATATTTT. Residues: CASSQPDRELGNTIYF.